This is a list of T cell receptor beta chains from one sample in a study of cytomegalovirus exposure and HLA in healthy donors. Data came from immunoSEQ multiplex PCR; TCRdb stores just in-frame clones and leaves some out. Of 130,000 or so clones detected, approximately 84% appear once; the ten largest clones hold 1.9%. The sequenced sample consisted of PBMCs. The receptor set was obtained from a middle-aged woman in good health and CMV-seronegative. Both conserved end residues are part of each CDR3. Fields, in order: clone size, D gene, J gene, V gene, CDR3 DNA, CDR3 protein. D genes are given only for firm matches. Only some rows state a clone size, as once, few, many or a class for expanded clones.

>NA|TRBD2|TRBJ2-3|TRBV2
TGTGCCAGCAGGAGACTAGCTCGAGATACGCAGTATTTT
CASRRLARDTQYF
>NA|NA|TRBJ1-1|TRBV6-5
TGTGCCAGCAGAAGCGGACAGAAGAACACTGAAGCTTTCTTT
CASRSGQKNTEAFF
>NA|TRBD1|TRBJ2-7|TRBV5-6
TGTGCCAGCAGCTTGGGGACAGGGAACTACGAGCAGTACTTC
CASSLGTGNYEQYF
>NA|TRBD2|TRBJ2-5|TRBV6-5
TGTGCCAGCAGCCCACTAGCGGGCCCCGAAGAGACCCAGTACTTC
CASSPLAGPEETQYF
>few|TRBD2|TRBJ2-1|TRBV4-3
TGCGCCAGCAGCCAGCCGGGACTAGCGGGAGAGAGGCAGTTCTTC
CASSQPGLAGERQFF
>NA|TRBD2|TRBJ2-3|TRBV9
TGTGCCAGCAGCTCAGCTAGCGGGAGTTTCGCAGATACGCAGTATTTT
CASSSASGSFADTQYF
>NA|NA|TRBJ1-1|TRBV28
TGTGCCAGCAGTTTATGGGGGGAGGGGCTGAACACTGAAGCTTTCTTT
CASSLWGEGLNTEAFF
>NA|NA|TRBJ1-4|TRBV11-2
TGTGCCAGCAGCTTTGGACAGACTAATGAAAAACTGTTTTTT
CASSFGQTNEKLFF
>NA|NA|TRBJ2-1|TRBV6-9
TGTGCCAGCAGTTATAGCGGGACAAGTTTTAATGAGCAGTTCTTC
CASSYSGTSFNEQFF
>NA|NA|TRBJ2-3|TRBV7-2
TGTGCCAGCAGCTTAGGACTGCTTTTAAGCACAGATACGCAGTATTTT
CASSLGLLLSTDTQYF
>NA|TRBD2|TRBJ2-7|TRBV13
TGTGCCAGCAGCTCCCAAATCCCTCAACTAGCGGGGGTGTCCTACGAGCAGTACTTC
CASSSQIPQLAGVSYEQYF
>NA|TRBD2|TRBJ2-1|TRBV7-8
TGTGCCAGCGGTCGACTAGCGGGAGAAAACAATGAGCAGTTCTTC
CASGRLAGENNEQFF
>NA|NA|TRBJ1-4|TRBV28
TGTGCCAGCAGTTTAGTCGGGATTTCCGCAACTAATGAAAAACTGTTTTTT
CASSLVGISATNEKLFF
>NA|TRBD2|TRBJ2-7|TRBV5-5
TGTGCCAGCAGCTTGGATTTAGCGGGCTACTACGAGCAGTACTTC
CASSLDLAGYYEQYF
>NA|TRBD2|TRBJ2-7|TRBV5-8
TGTGCCAGCAGCTTGGGGACTAGCGGGAGTTCACACTTC
CASSLGTSGSSHF
>NA|TRBD2|TRBJ2-3|TRBV27
TGTGCCAGCAGTTTCGGCGGGAGGACAGATACGCAGTATTTT
CASSFGGRTDTQYF
>NA|NA|TRBJ2-1|TRBV6-6
TGTGCCAGCAGTTCCGAGGGTGAGCAGTTCTTC
CASSSEGEQFF
>NA|NA|TRBJ2-7|TRBV14
TGTGCCAGCAGCCGGGGGAGCGGGTACGAGCAGTACTTC
CASSRGSGYEQYF
>few|NA|TRBJ2-7|TRBV5-6
TGTGCCAGCAGCTTGGCCGCCGATGCGGGGCAGTACTTC
CASSLAADAGQYF
>NA|NA|TRBJ1-6|TRBV10-3
TGTGCCATCAGTGACAGTTATGCCAATTCACCCCTCCACTTT
CAISDSYANSPLHF
>NA|NA|TRBJ1-2|TRBV7-9
TGTGCCAGCAGCCTCCCCGCCGAGTATGGCTACACCTTC
CASSLPAEYGYTF
>NA|TRBD1|TRBJ1-1|TRBV28
TGTGCCAGCAGTCAAGACAGGGGAGGAGCTTTCTTT
CASSQDRGGAFF
>NA|NA|TRBJ1-2|TRBV15
TGTGCCACCAGCAGAGATCGGGGGTCCCTTAACTATGGCTACACCTTC
CATSRDRGSLNYGYTF
>NA|NA|TRBJ2-7|TRBV7-9
TGTGCCAGCAGCTCTATGACAGGCCCGAAATACGAGCAGTACTTC
CASSSMTGPKYEQYF
>NA|TRBD2|TRBJ2-5|TRBV7-9
TGTGCCAGCAGCGTACTTGGGACTAGCGGGGTGATCCAGTACTTC
CASSVLGTSGVIQYF
>NA|NA|TRBJ2-7|TRBV28
TGTGCCAGCAGCATCTCCTACGAGCAGTACTTC
CASSISYEQYF
>NA|NA|TRBJ1-1|TRBV27
TGTGCCAGCAGTTTCGGGGGGGGCACTGAAGCTTTCTTT
CASSFGGGTEAFF
>NA|NA|TRBJ2-2|TRBV9
TGTGCCAGCAGCGTAGTTATCGGGGACTGGGAATCCGGGGAGCTGTTTTTT
CASSVVIGDWESGELFF
>NA|NA|TRBJ2-1|TRBV28
TGTGCCAGCAGTCGCGGCGGGATTTCAATCAATGAGCAGTTCTTC
CASSRGGISINEQFF
>NA|NA|TRBJ2-5|TRBV28
TGTGCCAGCAGTTTAAAGCTAGCGAAAGAGACCCAGTACTTC
CASSLKLAKETQYF
>NA|NA|TRBJ2-2|TRBV7-6
TGTGCCAGCAGCGGGGCGCTGGATTCCGGGGAGCTGTTTTTT
CASSGALDSGELFF
>NA|TRBD2|TRBJ2-7|TRBV6-6
TGTGCCAGCAGTTACTCGGGGACTAGCGGGAGACAGCAGTACTTC
CASSYSGTSGRQQYF
>once|NA|TRBJ2-5|TRBV9
TGTGCCAGCAGCCCTAGGTCCTTCCCGGTAGAGACCCAGTACTTC
CASSPRSFPVETQYF
>few|NA|TRBJ2-5|TRBV10-1
TGCGCCAGCAGTGACAGGATCCAAGAGACCCAGTACTTC
CASSDRIQETQYF
>NA|NA|TRBJ1-1|TRBV7-9
TGTGCCAGCAGCCCCCGTTTGAACACTGAAGCTTTCTTT
CASSPRLNTEAFF
>NA|NA|TRBJ1-2|TRBV19
TGTGCCAGTAGTATATTGGACAGCAACTATGGCTACACCTTC
CASSILDSNYGYTF
>NA|NA|TRBJ1-2|TRBV7-3
TGTGCCAGCAGCTTAAGGGGCAGTGAAGGCTACACCTTC
CASSLRGSEGYTF
>NA|TRBD1|TRBJ1-2|TRBV7-2
TGTGCCAGCAGCTCTCGGACAGGGATAATAACAGGCTACACCTTC
CASSSRTGIITGYTF
>NA|TRBD1|TRBJ2-5|TRBV15
TGTGCCACCAGCACCAACAGGGGATGGGAGACCCAGTACTTC
CATSTNRGWETQYF
>NA|NA|TRBJ2-7|TRBV28
TGTGCCAGCAGTTTTTGGGTGGGGCAGCGGGCTCTCTACGAGCAGCACTTC
CASSFWVGQRALYEQHF
>once|NA|TRBJ2-1|TRBV4-3
TGCGCCAGCAGCCAAGAGAACAGGGTGAACAATGAGCAGTTCTTC
CASSQENRVNNEQFF
>NA|NA|TRBJ2-5|TRBV7-9
TGTGCCAGCAGCGCCGGAGGGTCGAAGACGACCCAGTACTTC
CASSAGGSKTTQYF
>NA|TRBD1|TRBJ2-3|TRBV18
TGTGCCAGCTCACCTCACCAGGACAGGGGAGAGACAGATACGCAGTATTTT
CASSPHQDRGETDTQYF
>NA|NA|TRBJ2-2|TRBV19
TGTGCCAGTATTGACAGGACGAACACCGGGGAGCTGTTTTTT
CASIDRTNTGELFF
>NA|TRBD1|TRBJ1-2|TRBV6-4
TGTGCCAGCAGTAGTTCCGGGACAGGGGGCGCCTTGGAAGTCTACACCTTC
CASSSSGTGGALEVYTF
>NA|TRBD2|TRBJ2-1|TRBV2
TGTGCCAGCAGTCTGATAGCGGGAGAATACAATGAGCAGTTCTTC
CASSLIAGEYNEQFF